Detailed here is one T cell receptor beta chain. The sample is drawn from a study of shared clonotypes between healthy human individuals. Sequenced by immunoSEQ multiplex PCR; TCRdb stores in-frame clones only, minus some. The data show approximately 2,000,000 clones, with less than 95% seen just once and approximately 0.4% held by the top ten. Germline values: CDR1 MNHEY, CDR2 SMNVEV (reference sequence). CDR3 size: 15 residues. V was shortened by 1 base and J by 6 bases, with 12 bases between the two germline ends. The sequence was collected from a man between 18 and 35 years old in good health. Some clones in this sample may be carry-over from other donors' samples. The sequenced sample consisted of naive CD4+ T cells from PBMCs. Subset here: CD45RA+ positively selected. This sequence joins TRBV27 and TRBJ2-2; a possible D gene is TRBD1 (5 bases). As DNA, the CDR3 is TGTGCCAGCAGTTTATTCCCCAGGGCCCCCGGGGAGCTGTTTTTT. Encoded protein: CASSLFPRAPGELFF.